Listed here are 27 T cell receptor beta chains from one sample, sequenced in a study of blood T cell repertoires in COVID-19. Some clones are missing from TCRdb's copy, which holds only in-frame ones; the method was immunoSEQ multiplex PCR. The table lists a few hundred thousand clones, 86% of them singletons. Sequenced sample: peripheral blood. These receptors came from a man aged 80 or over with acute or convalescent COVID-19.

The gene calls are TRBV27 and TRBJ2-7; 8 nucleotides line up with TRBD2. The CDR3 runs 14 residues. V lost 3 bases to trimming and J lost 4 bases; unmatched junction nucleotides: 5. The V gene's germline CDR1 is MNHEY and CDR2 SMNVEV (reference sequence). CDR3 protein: CASSFRLAGYEQYF. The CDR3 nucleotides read TGTGCCAGCAGTTTCAGGTTAGCGGGATACGAGCAGTACTTC.

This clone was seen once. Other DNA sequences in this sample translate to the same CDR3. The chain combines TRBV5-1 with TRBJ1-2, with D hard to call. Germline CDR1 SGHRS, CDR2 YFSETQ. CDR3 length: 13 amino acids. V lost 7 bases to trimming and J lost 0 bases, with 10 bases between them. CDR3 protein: CASSPGSNYGYTF. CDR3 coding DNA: TGCGCCAGCTCGCCGGGATCTAACTATGGCTACACCTTC.

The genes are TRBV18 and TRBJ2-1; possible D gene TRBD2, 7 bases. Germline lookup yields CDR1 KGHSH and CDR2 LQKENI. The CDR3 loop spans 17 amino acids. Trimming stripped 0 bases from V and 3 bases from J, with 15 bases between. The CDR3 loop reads CASSPPRGGIDYNEQFF. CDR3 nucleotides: TGTGCCAGCTCACCACCGAGGGGGGGTATCGACTACAATGAGCAGTTCTTC. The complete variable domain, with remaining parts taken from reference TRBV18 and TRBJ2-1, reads NAGVMQNPRHLVRRRGQEARLRCSPMKGHSHVYWYRQLPEEGLKFMVYLQKENIIDESGMPKERFSAEFPKEGPSILRIQQVVRGDSAAYFCASSPPRGGIDYNEQFFGPGTRLTVL.

Here the CDR3 reads CASSPRDRGREKLFF. CDR3 nucleotides: TGTGCCAGCAGCCCCCGGGACAGGGGAAGAGAAAAACTGTTTTTT. The V gene is TRBV28, the J gene TRBJ1-4, with TRBD1 matching 10 bases. V trimming: 6 bases; J trimming: 8 bases; junction bases outside the gene matches: 9. The germline gives CDR1 MDHEN, CDR2 SYDVKM. The CDR3 contains 15 residues. Based on the CDR3 plus reference TRBV28 and TRBJ1-4, the full variable domain is DVKVTQSSRYLVKRTGEKVFLECVQDMDHENMFWYRQDPGLGLRLIYFSYDVKMKEKGDIPEGYSVSREKKERFSLILESASTNQTSMYLCASSPRDRGREKLFFGSGTQLSVL.

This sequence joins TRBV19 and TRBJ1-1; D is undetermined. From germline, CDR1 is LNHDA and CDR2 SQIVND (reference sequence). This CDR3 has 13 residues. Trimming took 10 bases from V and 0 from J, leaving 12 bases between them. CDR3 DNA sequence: TGTGCCACCAGAATGAAGATGAACACTGAAGCTTTCTTT. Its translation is CATRMKMNTEAFF.

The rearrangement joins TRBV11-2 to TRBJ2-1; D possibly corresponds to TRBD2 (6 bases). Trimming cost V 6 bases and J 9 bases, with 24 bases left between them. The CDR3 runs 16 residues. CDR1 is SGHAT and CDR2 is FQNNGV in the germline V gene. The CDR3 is CASRLPGRRGGFEQFF. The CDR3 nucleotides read TGTGCCAGCAGGCTCCCAGGTCGGCGGGGCGGCTTTGAGCAGTTCTTC.

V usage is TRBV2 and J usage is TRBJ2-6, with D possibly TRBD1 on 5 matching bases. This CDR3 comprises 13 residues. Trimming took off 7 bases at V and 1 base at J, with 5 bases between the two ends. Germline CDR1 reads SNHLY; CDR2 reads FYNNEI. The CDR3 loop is CASTGSGANVLTF. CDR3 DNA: TGTGCCAGCACAGGGTCTGGGGCCAACGTCCTGACTTTC.

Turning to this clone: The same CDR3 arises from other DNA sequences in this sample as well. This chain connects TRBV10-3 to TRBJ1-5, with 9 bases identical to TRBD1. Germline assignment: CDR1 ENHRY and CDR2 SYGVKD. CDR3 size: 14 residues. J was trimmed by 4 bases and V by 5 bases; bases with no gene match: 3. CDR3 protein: CAISPGQGNQPQHF. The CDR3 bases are TGTGCCATCAGTCCGGGACAGGGTAATCAGCCCCAGCATTTT.

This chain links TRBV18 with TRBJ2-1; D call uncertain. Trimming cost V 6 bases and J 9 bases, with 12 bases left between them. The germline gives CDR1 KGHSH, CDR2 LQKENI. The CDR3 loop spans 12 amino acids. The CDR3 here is CASSSLSLEQFF. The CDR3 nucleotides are TGTGCCAGCTCCTCCCTGAGCCTTGAGCAGTTCTTC.

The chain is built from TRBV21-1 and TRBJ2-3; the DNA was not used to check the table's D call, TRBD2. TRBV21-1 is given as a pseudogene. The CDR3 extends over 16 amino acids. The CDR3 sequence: CASSVGTSGGGDTQYF. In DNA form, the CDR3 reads TGTGCCAGCAGCGTAGGGACTAGCGGGGGAGGAGATACGCAGTATTTT.

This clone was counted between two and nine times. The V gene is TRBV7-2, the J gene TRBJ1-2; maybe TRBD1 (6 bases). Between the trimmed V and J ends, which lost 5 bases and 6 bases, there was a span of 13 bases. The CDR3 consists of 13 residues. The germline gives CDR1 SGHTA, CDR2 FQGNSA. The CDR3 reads CASSPNTGNGYTF. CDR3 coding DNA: TGTGCCAGCAGCCCGAATACAGGGAATGGCTACACCTTC.

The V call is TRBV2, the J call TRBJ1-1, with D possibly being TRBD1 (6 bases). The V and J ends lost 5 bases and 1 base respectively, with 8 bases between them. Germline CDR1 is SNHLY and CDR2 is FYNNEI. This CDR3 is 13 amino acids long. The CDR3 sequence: CASSLDRNTEAFF. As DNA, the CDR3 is TGTGCCAGCAGTCTGGACAGGAACACTGAAGCTTTCTTT.

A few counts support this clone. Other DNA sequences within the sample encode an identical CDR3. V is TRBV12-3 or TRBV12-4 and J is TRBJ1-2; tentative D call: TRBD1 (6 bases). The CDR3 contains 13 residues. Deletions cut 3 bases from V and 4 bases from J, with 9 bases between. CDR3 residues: CASSLTGGYGYTF. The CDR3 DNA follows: TGTGCCAGCAGTTTGACAGGTGGCTATGGCTACACCTTC.

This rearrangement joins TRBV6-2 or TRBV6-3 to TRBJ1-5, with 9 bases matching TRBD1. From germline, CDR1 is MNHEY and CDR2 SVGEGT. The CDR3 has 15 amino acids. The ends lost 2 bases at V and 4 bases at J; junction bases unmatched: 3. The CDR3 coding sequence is TGTGCCAGCAGTTACGGGACAGGGTTGAATCAGCCCCAGCATTTT. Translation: CASSYGTGLNQPQHF.

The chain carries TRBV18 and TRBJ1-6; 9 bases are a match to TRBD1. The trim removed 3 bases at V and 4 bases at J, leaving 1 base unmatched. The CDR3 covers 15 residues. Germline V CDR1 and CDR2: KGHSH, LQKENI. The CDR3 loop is CASSPGQGYNSPLHF. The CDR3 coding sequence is TGTGCCAGCTCACCGGGACAGGGTTATAATTCACCCCTCCACTTT.

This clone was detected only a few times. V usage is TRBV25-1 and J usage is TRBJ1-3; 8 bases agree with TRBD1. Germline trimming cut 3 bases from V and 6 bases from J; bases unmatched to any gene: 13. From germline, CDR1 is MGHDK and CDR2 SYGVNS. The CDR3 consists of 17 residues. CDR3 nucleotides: TGTGCCAGCAGTGAGTCCTTCGGGACAGGCCATTCAAACACCATATATTTT. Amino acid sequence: CASSESFGTGHSNTIYF.

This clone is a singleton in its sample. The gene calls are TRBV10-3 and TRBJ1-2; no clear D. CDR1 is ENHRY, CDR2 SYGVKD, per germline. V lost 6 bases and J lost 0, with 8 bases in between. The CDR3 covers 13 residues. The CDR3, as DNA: TGTGCCATCAGCCCTTCTCCTAACTATGGCTACACCTTC. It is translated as CAISPSPNYGYTF.

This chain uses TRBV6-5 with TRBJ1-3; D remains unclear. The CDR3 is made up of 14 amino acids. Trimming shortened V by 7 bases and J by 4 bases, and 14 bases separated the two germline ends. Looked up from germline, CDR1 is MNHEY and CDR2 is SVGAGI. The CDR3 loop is CASTRLAAGNTIYF. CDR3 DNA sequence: TGTGCCAGCACCAGACTAGCGGCAGGAAACACCATATATTTT.

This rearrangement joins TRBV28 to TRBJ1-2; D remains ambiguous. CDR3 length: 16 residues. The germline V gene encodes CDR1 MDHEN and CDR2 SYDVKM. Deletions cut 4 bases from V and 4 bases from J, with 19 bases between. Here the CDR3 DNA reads TGTGCCAGCAGTTCTAGTTTAAGGACTCCAGTCTATGGCTACACCTTC. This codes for CASSSSLRTPVYGYTF.

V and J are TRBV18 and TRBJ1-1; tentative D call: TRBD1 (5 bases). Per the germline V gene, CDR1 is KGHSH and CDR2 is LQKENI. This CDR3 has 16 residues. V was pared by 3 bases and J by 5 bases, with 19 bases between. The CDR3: CASSPSPGLRGTEAFF. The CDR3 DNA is TGTGCCAGCTCACCCAGTCCGGGACTTAGAGGGACTGAAGCTTTCTTT.

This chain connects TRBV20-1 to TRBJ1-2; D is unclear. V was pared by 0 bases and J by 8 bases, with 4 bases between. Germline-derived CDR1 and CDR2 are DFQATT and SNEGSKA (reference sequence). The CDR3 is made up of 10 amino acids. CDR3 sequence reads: CSARDTGYTF. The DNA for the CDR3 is TGCAGTGCTAGAGATACAGGCTACACCTTC.

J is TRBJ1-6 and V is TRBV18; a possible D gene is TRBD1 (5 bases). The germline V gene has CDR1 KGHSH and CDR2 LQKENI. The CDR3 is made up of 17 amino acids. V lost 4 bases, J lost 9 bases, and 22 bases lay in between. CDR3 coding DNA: TGTGCCAGCTCACTTCCCCTATCCGGGACTCAAGTTTCACCCCTCCACTTT. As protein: CASSLPLSGTQVSPLHF. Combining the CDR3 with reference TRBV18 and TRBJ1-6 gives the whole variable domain NAGVMQNPRHLVRRRGQEARLRCSPMKGHSHVYWYRQLPEEGLKFMVYLQKENIIDESGMPKERFSAEFPKEGPSILRIQQVVRGDSAAYFCASSLPLSGTQVSPLHFGNGTRLTVT.

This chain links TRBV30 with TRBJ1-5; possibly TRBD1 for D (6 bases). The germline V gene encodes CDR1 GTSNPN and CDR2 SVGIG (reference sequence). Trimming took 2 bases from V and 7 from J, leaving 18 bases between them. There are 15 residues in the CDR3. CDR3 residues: CAWSPPGGGQQPQHF. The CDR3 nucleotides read TGTGCCTGGAGTCCCCCGGGGGGGGGCCAGCAGCCCCAGCATTTT.

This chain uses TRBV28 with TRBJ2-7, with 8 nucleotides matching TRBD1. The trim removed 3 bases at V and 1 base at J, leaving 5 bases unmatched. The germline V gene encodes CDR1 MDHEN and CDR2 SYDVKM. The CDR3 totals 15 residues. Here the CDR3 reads CASSFSGTGSYEQYF. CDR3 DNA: TGTGCCAGCAGTTTCTCCGGGACAGGATCCTACGAGCAGTACTTC.

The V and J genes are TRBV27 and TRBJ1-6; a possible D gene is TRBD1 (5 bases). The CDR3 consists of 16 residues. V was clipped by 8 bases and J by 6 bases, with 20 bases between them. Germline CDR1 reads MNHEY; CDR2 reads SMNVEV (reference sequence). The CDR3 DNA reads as TGTGCCAGCTCCCGGGGGATCTTAACGAGTAATTCACCCCTCCACTTT. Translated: CASSRGILTSNSPLHF.

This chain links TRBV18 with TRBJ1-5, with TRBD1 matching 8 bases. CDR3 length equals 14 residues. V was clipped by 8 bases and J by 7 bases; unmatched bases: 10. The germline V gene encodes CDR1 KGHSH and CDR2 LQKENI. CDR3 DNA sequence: TGTGCCAGCCTACAGGGGGTTGGGGGCCAGCCCCAGCATTTT. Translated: CASLQGVGGQPQHF.

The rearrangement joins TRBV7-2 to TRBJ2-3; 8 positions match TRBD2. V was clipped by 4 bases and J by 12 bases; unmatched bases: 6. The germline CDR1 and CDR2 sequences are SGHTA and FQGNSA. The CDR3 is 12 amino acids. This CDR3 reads CASSSAGGPQYF. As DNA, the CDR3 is TGTGCCAGCAGCTCTGCGGGGGGCCCCCAGTATTTT.